The present T cell receptor (beta chain) was sequenced within a study of cytomegalovirus exposure and HLA in healthy donors. Assay used: immunoSEQ multiplex PCR; TCRdb lists only in-frame clones, some missing. The repertoire holds 150,000 to 180,000 clones, with just over 85% as singletons. Note on this clone: Its antigen remains unknown.

Study outcomes and limitations: A subsequent analysis found that TCR clusters from the first cohort also tended to co-occur in the approximately 120 validation repertoires, with about 93% of cluster scores above 0. The classifier was said to identify cytomegalovirus status with high specificity and sensitivity.

The donors were members of the roughly 130-subject validation cohort (separate from the approximately 670-subject first cohort). Germline values: CDR1 MDHEN, CDR2 SYDVKM. V was clipped by 5 bases and J by 1 base; unmatched bases: 9. The CDR3 totals 16 residues. The sample comprised PBMCs. The chain is built from TRBV28 and TRBJ1-1, with 8 bases that match TRBD1. The receptor was isolated from a human donor in good health. CDR3 sequence: CASSPGQATENTEAFF. DNA of the CDR3: TGTGCCAGCAGTCCGGGACAGGCCACGGAGAACACTGAAGCTTTCTTT.